The clone carrying this TCR beta chain has at least ten counts. CDR1 is SGHTA and CDR2 is FQGNSA in the germline V gene. This CDR3 comprises 19 residues. Trimming removed 1 base from V and 0 bases from J; junction bases left unmatched: 9. TCRdb reprocessed the RT-PCR reads with MiXCR, giving one entry per CDR3 protein. The data contain approximately 720,000 distinct CDR3 sequences, 11% to 15% of them seen just once; the ten biggest clones take up 3.6%. The TCR originated in a female donor in good health, serving as a healthy control. This chain uses TRBV7-2 with TRBJ2-1, with 10 bases matching TRBD1. The sequencing input was memory CD4+ T cells from blood. This CDR3 reads CASSLVGTGARGSYNEQFF. The CDR3 DNA reads as TGTGCCAGCAGCTTAGTTGGGACAGGGGCCCGGGGCTCCTACAATGAGCAGTTCTTC.